This T cell receptor beta chain was recorded in a study of blood T cell repertoires in COVID-19. Study-wide context: There were acute and convalescent COVID-19 samples, and they came from the United States, Italy and Spain.

Only in-frame clones appear in the TCRdb table, and some are missing; sequencing was by immunoSEQ multiplex PCR. The sample consists of about 21,000 clones, 84% of them appearing once. Trimming at V came to 8 bases and at J to 9 bases, leaving 16 bases not matched to a gene. The CDR3 totals 15 residues. Germline CDR1 and CDR2: SGHDN and FVKESK. The chain uses TRBV14 and TRBJ2-1; TRBD1 aligns across 7 bases. The TCR comes from a man in his forties or fifties with acute or convalescent COVID-19. The sequencing sample was made of peripheral blood. This CDR3 reads CASGNRGLYTSEQFF. The CDR3 coding sequence is TGTGCCAGCGGGAACAGGGGCCTATATACAAGTGAGCAGTTCTTC.